The sequence of this T cell receptor beta chain was determined in a study of cytomegalovirus exposure and HLA in healthy donors (dated by TCRdb to about 2017). Study-wide context: In an earlier analysis of roughly 500 of the donors, around 300 Gb of sequence data and 117 million unique TCR beta sequences from 150 million to 200 million T cells were reported. An early release covering roughly 600 HLA-typed donors comprised about 290 gigabases of sequencing data and tens of millions of unique TCR sequences. Of the 398 genotyped donors, approximately 83% fell in the genetic ancestry cluster associated with self-reported Caucasian donors. The study aimed to test whether cataloging public T cell receptors could reveal signatures of past pathogen exposure. Using immunosequencing, the study profiled T cell repertoires from 500 to 800 subjects and related those repertoires to cytomegalovirus serostatus. Along with the approximately 620-subject first cohort, a separate validation cohort of over a hundred different subjects was used. High-throughput TCR immunosequencing, statistical association of individual TCRs with disease status, and machine learning were combined to predict cytomegalovirus infection status. A later analysis re-examined previously published TCR beta repertoires from about 700 donors and added high-resolution HLA genotyping to investigate patterns of TCR occurrence. The later analysis used no new phenotypic data to find candidate immune exposures, relying instead on TCR beta sequences and their occurrence across donors. In an earlier analysis of 500 to 650 of the donors, high-throughput TCR beta sequencing was used to judge whether each TCR beta V gene segment behaved as functional or pseudogenic. Alongside the repertoire data, information on donor age, sex, ethnicity and CMV serostatus was compiled. A later genetic analysis took genome-wide SNP genotypes for about 55% of the roughly 700 donors and used that subset as a discovery cohort. Every discovery cohort repertoire had been produced on one sequencing platform. Class I and class II HLA loci were covered by the typing at four-digit resolution. The number of typed donors differed by locus: roughly 620-630 for A, B, C, DRB1 and DQB1; 500 to 550 for DQA1; 606 for DPA1; and about 470 for DPB1. Because of strong linkage in the cohort, 5 or 6 DR-DQ haplotypes were treated as single units for association and clustering. Among about 370 genotyped donors of the cohort, an average of approximately 200,000 unique TCR beta nucleotide sequences was sequenced per donor, of which approximately 19% were non-productive.

General findings and caveats noted by the study authors: This cohort had only TCR beta chains sequenced, and the lack of alpha or paired-chain data limited which features could be detected. Compared with equally common non-associated chains, HLA-associated TCR beta chains in a later analysis were more clonally expanded and had lower generation probabilities. In vitro tests confirmed that a few of the cytomegalovirus-associated TCR beta chains recognize cytomegalovirus antigens. Linkage disequilibrium might explain the correlated functional status among segregating V segments, but an unknown experimental factor could not be excluded. Strong co-occurrence of HLA alleles, especially DR and DQ, made assigning TCR associations to individual alleles difficult. In both the original and validation cohorts, the classifier was reported to diagnose cytomegalovirus status with high specificity and sensitivity. Approximately 16 rarely observed V segments, including chromosome 9 orphons, were excluded from the earlier analysis of about 600 of the donors because counts were too low. The 87-base-pair reads could not distinguish some IMGT-functional V segments, including TRBV6-2 and TRBV6-3, so those segments were excluded. A further reported finding was that TCR beta sequences accurately predicted the HLA-A and HLA-B alleles for most subjects in the first cohort. The presence/absence analyses assumed that sequencing depth was roughly uniform across donors, and that assumption may not be true. A later analysis found that most CMV-associated TCR beta chains appeared HLA-restricted, with HLA associations seemingly driven largely by CMV exposure. The authors suggested that the approach could potentially be extended to other disease states and immunological phenotypes. In a later analysis, several top co-occurrence clusters were reported to appear linked to parvovirus B19, influenza, CMV and Epstein-Barr virus. A cluster of highly shared sequence variants was judged likely to be a technical artifact of the sequencing pipeline. V-gene and J-gene trimming of TCR beta chains was associated with a missense DCLRE1C variant in a later genetic analysis, and the association was replicated in an independent cohort. Compared with the roughly 600-donor mean, donors in an Asian-associated ancestry cluster had fewer N-insertions in productive TCRs, according to a later genetic analysis. The study gave a list of some 150 TCR beta chains associated with cytomegalovirus. Most TCR sequences were seen in very few donors, while some public TCRs were found in many individuals. According to a later analysis, TCR association rates differed among HLA loci, with DRB1 alleles showing the most associated TCRs and HLA-C alleles showing the fewest. In an earlier analysis of about 600 of the donors, most TCR beta V segments appeared in productive rearrangements about 90% or about 30% of the time, broadly matching IMGT annotations. A later analysis associated 16,951 TCR beta sequences with specific HLA alleles at a false discovery rate of 0.05. CMV serostatus was the only immune exposure information available for the cohort. Because HLA typing was unavailable for some donors at each locus, only the typed subset was used in association tests.

With respect to this clone: The antigen it binds to is not known. Base qualities are missing; no much larger clone stands one base away.

CDR1 and CDR2 are drawn from the germline V gene: MNHEY, SVGAGI. V is pared back by 2 bases and J by 3 bases, with 9 bases lying between the germline termini. The CDR3 spans 14 residues, from the cysteine through the phenylalanine. The DNA shown is the 42-base CDR3, in frame from base 1. The method was the immunoSEQ multiplex PCR assay. For the multiplex PCR, a mixture combining 60 forward primers for TCR Vbeta segments and 13 reverse primers for TCR Jbeta segments was used. A multiplex PCR assay on genomic DNA amplified the CDR3 region of rearranged TCR beta genes. Amplified TCR beta libraries were sequenced as 87-base-pair reads on the Illumina HiSeq System. Regarding the original processing steps: A later analysis counted about 80 million unique TCR beta chains across the 666 repertoires, and 10 million to 11 million of these chains were shared by at least two donors. Raw reads were error-corrected and collapsed into unique sequences by a nearest-neighbor algorithm in which closely related sequences were merged to remove PCR and sequencing errors. V, D and J gene segments were assigned by aligning CDR3 sequences to IMGT reference sequences. Each retained sequence needed at least a six-nucleotide match to both a V gene segment and a J gene segment. A rearrangement counted as productive if the CDR3 had no stop codons and remained in frame with V and J, and every other rearrangement counted as non-productive. Following IMGT convention, CDR3 was defined as the stretch from the second conserved V-encoded cysteine up to the conserved J-encoded phenylalanine. The earlier analysis of fewer than 750 of the donors excluded sequences that lacked an unambiguous match to a single V gene segment. An earlier analysis of under 750 of the donors called V segments functional above 56.7% productive rearrangements and segregating when the between-donor standard deviation exceeded 5%. To diagnose cytomegalovirus status from the catalog of TCR beta chain sequences, a statistical classification framework was built. In a later analysis, TCR nucleotide sequences were compared against IMGT/GENE-DB human TR gene sequences so that V and J genes could be assigned. Using the TCRdist pipeline, a later analysis assigned CDR3 sequences along with most-parsimonious VDJ recombination scenarios. A later analysis defined each TCR beta chain by its CDR3 amino acid sequence plus V-gene family, and excluded reads lacking a unique V-gene family. In a later analysis, around 650 highly shared, low-generation-probability nucleotide sequences were removed to address suspected cross-contamination and a sequencing artifact. For each public chain, a later analysis derived a clonal expansion index from normalized ranks of inferred template counts within each repertoire. A later analysis computed generation probabilities with a VDJ recombination model fitted to out-of-frame rearrangements, and checked the results against IGoR. In a later analysis, TCR-TCR, TCR-HLA and TCR-CMV co-occurrence was scored with hypergeometric tests, and a repertoire-size bias correction was applied to TCR pairs. To estimate false discovery rates, a later analysis permuted the HLA or CMV assignments 20 times. In a later analysis, co-occurring TCRs were grouped using DBSCAN, and TCRdist sequence similarity was added for clustering within HLA-allele-positive subsets. Repertoires with fewer than 30,000 or more than 120,000 public chains were left out of co-occurrence clustering, as were about five repertoires with anomalous nucleotide sharing. Imported from immuneACCESS, the table was reduced by TCRdb to in-frame sequences with V and J called. These copies leave out some clones; in studies compared against another copy, an unresolved V gene accounts for under half, and the cause of the remainder is not known. From that table come the V and J calls and clone size; the DNA was used to work out D and trimming. The sample contains roughly 80,000 clones, around 76% of them found a single time. Around 6.5% of the sample belongs to the ten largest clones.

The cohort consisted of 600 or so healthy bone marrow donors. All cohort members were sampled while nominally healthy, although unrecorded immune exposures were likely present. The donor tested CMV seropositive and was one of the 289 seropositive cohort members. A peripheral blood sample was collected from each donor, and TCR beta sequencing was performed on peripheral blood mononuclear cells. Genomic DNA extraction from the blood cell samples was performed with the Qiagen DNeasy Blood Extraction Kit. The sequence came from a woman aged 45-65 years in good health and CMV-seropositive. The sequence links TRBV6-5 to TRBJ2-3; 5 matching bases give a weak D call of TRBD2. Material for sequencing was PBMCs. CDR3 loop: CASSYTPGTDTQYF. The nucleotide sequence reads as follows: TGTGCCAGCAGTTACACCCCGGGAACAGATACGCAGTATTTT.